This note documents a single TCR beta chain sequence. This entry is derived from a study of T cells in Graves' hyperthyroidism and ophthalmopathy. Uncontrolled infection, other autoimmune disease, pregnancy or lactation excluded patients. Out of over 7.5 ml of fresh peripheral blood came the PBMCs. TCR beta CDR3 regions were amplified from RNA transcripts. In the first-round RT-PCR of the TCR CDR3, the HTBI primer set was used. MiXCR, applied by TCRdb to the multiplex PCR reads, yields one record per CDR3 protein. The sample comprises 490,000 or so distinct CDR3 sequences, 15% to 20% of which are singletons, and roughly 47% rests with the top ten. Germline-derived CDR1 and CDR2 are DFQATT and SNEGSKA (reference sequence). V lost 3 bases and J 2 bases, leaving 6 bases between the germline ends. The CDR3 has 12 residues.

This sequence originates from a man in his forties with Graves' ophthalmopathy. The chain combines TRBV20-1 with TRBJ2-3; D is perhaps TRBD1 (5 bases). The sequenced sample consisted of blood. The CDR3 DNA follows: TGCAGTGCTAGCAGGGTCACAGATACGCAGTATTTT. Its translation: CSASRVTDTQYF.